This T cell receptor beta chain appears in the sequencing data of a study of shared clonotypes between healthy human individuals. Study details: Each donor's CD8 memory used one plate, CD8 naive two, each CD4 subset three. Broader study findings: Across four donors, naive CD4 shared 5% to 5.5%, naive CD8 under 4%, memory CD4 roughly 2.4%, memory CD8 0.35% to 0.5%.

Trimming took 6 bases from V and 2 from J, leaving 18 bases between them. The CDR3 is 16 amino acids. CDR1 and CDR2 (germline): MNHEY, SMNVEV (reference sequence). Worth noting for this clone: Its cognate antigen is unknown.

A CD45RA+ naive subset and a CD45RA-negative memory subset were split from CD4+ cells. Replicate PCRs from sorted subsets contained approximately 220 ng DNA, which is some 29,000 T cell genomes. TCRdb keeps only in-frame clones here, not all; method: immunoSEQ multiplex PCR. The sample has 2 million to 2.5 million clones; over 85% are singletons. The sequenced sample consisted of naive CD4+ T cells from PBMCs. Sample subset: CD45RA+ positively selected. V usage is TRBV27 and J usage is TRBJ2-3; D is possibly TRBD1 or TRBD2 (5 bases each). This TCR came from a man younger than 35 in good health. Some clones in this sample may be carry-over from other donors' samples. CDR3 nucleotide sequence: TGTGCCAGCAGCCCTAGGGCACCCGGGGCCACAGATACGCAGTATTTT. Its translation is CASSPRAPGATDTQYF.